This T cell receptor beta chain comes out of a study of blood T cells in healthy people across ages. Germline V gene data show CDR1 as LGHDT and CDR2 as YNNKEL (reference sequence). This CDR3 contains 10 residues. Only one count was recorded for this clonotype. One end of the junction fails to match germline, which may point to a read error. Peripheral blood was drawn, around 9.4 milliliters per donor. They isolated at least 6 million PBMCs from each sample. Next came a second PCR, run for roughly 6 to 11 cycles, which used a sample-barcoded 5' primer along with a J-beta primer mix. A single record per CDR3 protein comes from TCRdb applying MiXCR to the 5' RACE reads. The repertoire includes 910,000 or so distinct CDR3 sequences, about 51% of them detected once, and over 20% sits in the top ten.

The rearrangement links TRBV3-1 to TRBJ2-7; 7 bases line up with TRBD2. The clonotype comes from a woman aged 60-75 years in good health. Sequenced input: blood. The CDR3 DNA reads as TGCGAGGGACTATCCTACGAGCAGTACTTC. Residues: CEGLSYEQYF.